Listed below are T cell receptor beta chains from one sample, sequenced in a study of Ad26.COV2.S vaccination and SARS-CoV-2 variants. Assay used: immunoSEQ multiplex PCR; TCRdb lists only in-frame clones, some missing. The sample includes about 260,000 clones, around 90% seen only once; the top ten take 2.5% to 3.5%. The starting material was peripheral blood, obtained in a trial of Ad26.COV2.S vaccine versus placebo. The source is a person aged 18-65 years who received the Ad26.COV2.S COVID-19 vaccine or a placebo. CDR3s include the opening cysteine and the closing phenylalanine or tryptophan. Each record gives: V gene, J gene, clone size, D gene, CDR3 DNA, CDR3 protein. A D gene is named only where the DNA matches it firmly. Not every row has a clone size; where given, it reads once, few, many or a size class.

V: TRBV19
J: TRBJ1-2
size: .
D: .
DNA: TGTGCCAGTAGTATCCCCCGGACGGCCTATGGCTACACCTTC
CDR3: CASSIPRTAYGYTF

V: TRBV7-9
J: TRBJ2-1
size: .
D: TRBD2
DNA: TGTGCCAGCATCCCCTCCGCTAGCGGCAACAATGAGCAGTTCTTC
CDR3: CASIPSASGNNEQFF

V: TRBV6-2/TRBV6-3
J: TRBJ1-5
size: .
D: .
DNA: TGTGCCAGCAGTTTAAGAGGTGCGGTGAAGAGCAATCAGCCCCAGCATTTT
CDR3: CASSLRGAVKSNQPQHF

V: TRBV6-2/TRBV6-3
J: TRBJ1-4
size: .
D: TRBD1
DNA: TGTGCCAGCAGTTACCTGACAGGGGGCCGCGAAAAACTGTTTTTT
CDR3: CASSYLTGGREKLFF

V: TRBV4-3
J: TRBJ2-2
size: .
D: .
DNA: TGCGCCAGCAGCCATTATGACAGCTACACCGGGGAGCTGTTTTTT
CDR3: CASSHYDSYTGELFF

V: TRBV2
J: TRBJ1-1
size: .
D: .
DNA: TGTGCCAGCAGTGATCGAACCCTAGGGAAGCACACTGAAGCTTTCTTT
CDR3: CASSDRTLGKHTEAFF

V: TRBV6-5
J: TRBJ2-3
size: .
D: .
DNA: TGTGCCAGCAGGTGGGTCGTGGAGCCAGATACGCAGTATTTT
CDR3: CASRWVVEPDTQYF

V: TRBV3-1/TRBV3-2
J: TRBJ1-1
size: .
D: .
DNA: TGTGCCAGCAGCCAAGAGGGGAGGGCCACTGAAGCTTTCTTT
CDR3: CASSQEGRATEAFF

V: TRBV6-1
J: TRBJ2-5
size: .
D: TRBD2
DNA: TGTGCCAGCAGTGAATCCCTGGGACTAGCGGGGGAGACCCAGTACTTC
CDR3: CASSESLGLAGETQYF

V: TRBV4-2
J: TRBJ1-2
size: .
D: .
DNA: TGTGCCAGCAGCCAAGATAGGGAGGCTAATGGCTACACCTTC
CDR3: CASSQDREANGYTF

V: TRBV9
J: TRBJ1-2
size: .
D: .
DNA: TGTGCCAGCAGCCTTCAAGGGGTCTATGGCTACACCTTC
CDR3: CASSLQGVYGYTF

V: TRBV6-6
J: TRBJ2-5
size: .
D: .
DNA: TGTGCCAGCAGTTACTCCCACAGCCAAGAGACCCAGTACTTC
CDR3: CASSYSHSQETQYF

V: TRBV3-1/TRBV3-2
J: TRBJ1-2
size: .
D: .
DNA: TGTGCCAGCAGCCAGGCGATCCAAAGCTATGGCTACACCTTC
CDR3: CASSQAIQSYGYTF

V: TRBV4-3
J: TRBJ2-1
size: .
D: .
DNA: TGCGCCAGCAGCCAAGGAGGGAGGTTCGATGAGCAGTTCTTC
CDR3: CASSQGGRFDEQFF

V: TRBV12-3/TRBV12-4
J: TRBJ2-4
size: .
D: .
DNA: TGTGCCAGCAGAGAGTTACAGGGTATTCAGTACTTC
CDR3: CASRELQGIQYF

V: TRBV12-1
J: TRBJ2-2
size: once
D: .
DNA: TGTGCCAGCAGCCCGCGGGCCAGGGGGCCGGACACCGGGGAGCTGTTTTTT
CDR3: CASSPRARGPDTGELFF

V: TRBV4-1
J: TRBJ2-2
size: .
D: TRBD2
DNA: TGCGCCAGCAGCCAGGCGGGGGGGCGGTACACCGGGGAGCTGTTTTTT
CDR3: CASSQAGGRYTGELFF

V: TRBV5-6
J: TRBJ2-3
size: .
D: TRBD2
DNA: TGTGCCAGCAGCCCGGGACTAGCGGGGGGCTGGGGCACAGATACGCAGTATTTT
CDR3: CASSPGLAGGWGTDTQYF

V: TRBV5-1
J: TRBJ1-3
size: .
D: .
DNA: TGCGCCAGCAGCTTACGGGATGGAAACACCATATATTTT
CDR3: CASSLRDGNTIYF

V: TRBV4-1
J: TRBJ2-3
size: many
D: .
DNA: TGCGCCAGCAGCGATACAGGTTCTAGCACAGATACGCAGTATTTT
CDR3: CASSDTGSSTDTQYF

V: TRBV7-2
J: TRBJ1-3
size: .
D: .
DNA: TGTGCCAGCAGCCCACCCGGCAGAGGTGGCACCATATATTTT
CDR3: CASSPPGRGGTIYF

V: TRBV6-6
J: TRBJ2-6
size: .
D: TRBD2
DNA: TGTGCCAGCAGTCGAAACCCGGCCGTCTTAGCGGGGGAGGCCAACGTCCTGACTTTC
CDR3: CASSRNPAVLAGEANVLTF

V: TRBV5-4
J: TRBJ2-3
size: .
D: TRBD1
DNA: TGTGCCAGCAGGGGACAGGGGGTATCGGATACGCAGTATTTT
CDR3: CASRGQGVSDTQYF

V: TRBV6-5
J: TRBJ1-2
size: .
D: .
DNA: TGTGCCAGCAGGTCGACAGGTTTTGATGGCTACACCTTC
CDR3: CASRSTGFDGYTF

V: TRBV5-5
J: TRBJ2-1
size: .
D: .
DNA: TGTGCCAGCAGCCCTCACCTATTTCAGTTCTTC
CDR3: CASSPHLFQFF

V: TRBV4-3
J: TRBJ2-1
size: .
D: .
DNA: TGCGCCAGCAGCCAGGCGTGGGGGAACTACAATGAGCAGTTCTTC
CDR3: CASSQAWGNYNEQFF

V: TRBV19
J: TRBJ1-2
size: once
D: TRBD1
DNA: TGTGCCAGTAGTACCAGACAGGGACACTATGGCTACACCTTC
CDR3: CASSTRQGHYGYTF

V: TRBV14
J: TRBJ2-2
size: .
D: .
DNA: TGTGCCAGCAGCCAAGAACTGGGGAACACCGGGGAGCTGTTTTTT
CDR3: CASSQELGNTGELFF

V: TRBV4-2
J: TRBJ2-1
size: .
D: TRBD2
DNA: TGTGCCAGCAGCCAAGATTGGACTAGCGGACCGAATGAGCAGTTCTTC
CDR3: CASSQDWTSGPNEQFF

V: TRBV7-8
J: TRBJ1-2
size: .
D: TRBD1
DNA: TGTGCCAGCAGCCCATCGGACAGGGGATATAACTATGGCTACACCTTC
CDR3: CASSPSDRGYNYGYTF

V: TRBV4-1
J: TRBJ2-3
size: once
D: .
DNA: TGCGCCAGCAGCCAAGATCGAGAGGGGTCCACAGATACGCAGTATTTT
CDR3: CASSQDREGSTDTQYF

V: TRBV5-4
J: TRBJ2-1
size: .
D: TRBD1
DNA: TGTGCCAGCAGCCGAGACAGGGAAGCCTACAATGAGCAGTTCTTC
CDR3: CASSRDREAYNEQFF

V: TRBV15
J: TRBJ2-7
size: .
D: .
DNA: TGTGCCACCAGCAGGGGAGGGGGCTCCTACGAGCAGTACTTC
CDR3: CATSRGGGSYEQYF

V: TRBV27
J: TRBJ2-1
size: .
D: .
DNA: TGTGCCAGCAGTCAAAACCTTCTAGCGTACTCCTACAATGAGCAGTTCTTC
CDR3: CASSQNLLAYSYNEQFF

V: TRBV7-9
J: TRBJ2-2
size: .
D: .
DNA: TGTGCCAGCAGCTTCGGGGGAACCGGGGAGCTGTTTTTT
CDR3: CASSFGGTGELFF

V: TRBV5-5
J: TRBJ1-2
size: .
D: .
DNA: TGTGCCAGCAGCTCGGTGTATAGGGGAAAAAACTATGGCTACACCTTC
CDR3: CASSSVYRGKNYGYTF

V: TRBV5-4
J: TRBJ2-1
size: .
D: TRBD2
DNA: TGTGCCAGCAGTCCGGTAGCGGGAGGGAACAATGAGCAGTTCTTC
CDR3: CASSPVAGGNNEQFF

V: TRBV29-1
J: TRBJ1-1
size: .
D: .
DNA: TGCAGCGTTGAAGATCAGGGCAGGGGATACACTGAAGCTTTCTTT
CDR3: CSVEDQGRGYTEAFF

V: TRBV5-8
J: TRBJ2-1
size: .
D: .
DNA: TGTGCCAGCAGCTTGGAGGAAGCTACCTACAATGAGCAGTTCTTC
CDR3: CASSLEEATYNEQFF

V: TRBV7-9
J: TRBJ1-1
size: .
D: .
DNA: TGTGCCAGCAGCCCCAATACAGCAGCGAACACTGAAGCTTTCTTT
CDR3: CASSPNTAANTEAFF

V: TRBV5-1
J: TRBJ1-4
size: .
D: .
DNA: TGCGCCAGCAGCCTAGGACGGCCCACGAATGAAAAACTGTTTTTT
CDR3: CASSLGRPTNEKLFF

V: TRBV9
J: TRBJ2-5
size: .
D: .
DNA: TGTGCCAGCAGCATTGGGACACTGAGCCAAGAGACCCAGTACTTC
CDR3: CASSIGTLSQETQYF

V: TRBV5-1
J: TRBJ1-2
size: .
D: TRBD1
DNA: TGCGCCAGCAAGTACAGGGGGTTTGGAGCTAACTATGGCTACACCTTC
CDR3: CASKYRGFGANYGYTF

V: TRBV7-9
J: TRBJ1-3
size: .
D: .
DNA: TGTGCCAGCGACCCATTTGGGACCCCCTCTGGAAACACCATATATTTT
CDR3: CASDPFGTPSGNTIYF

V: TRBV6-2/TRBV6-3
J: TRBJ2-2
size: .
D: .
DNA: TGTGCCAGCAGTTCGCGCAGCCTTGGGGAGCTGTTTTTT
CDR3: CASSSRSLGELFF

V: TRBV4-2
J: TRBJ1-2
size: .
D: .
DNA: TGTGCCAGCAGCCAAGTCGTAGGGGAAGGGAGAGGCTACACCTTC
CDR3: CASSQVVGEGRGYTF

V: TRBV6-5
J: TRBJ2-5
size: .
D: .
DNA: TGTGCCAGCCTATTGGAGACCCAGTACTTC
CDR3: CASLLETQYF

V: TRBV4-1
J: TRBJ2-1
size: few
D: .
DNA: TGCGCCAGCAGCCAAGATGGGGACCCCTATGAGCAGTTCTTC
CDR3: CASSQDGDPYEQFF

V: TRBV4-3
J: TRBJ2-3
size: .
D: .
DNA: TGCGCCAGCAGCCAAGTCCGGAGTCCCACAGATACGCAGTATTTT
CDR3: CASSQVRSPTDTQYF

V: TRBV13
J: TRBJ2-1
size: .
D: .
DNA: TGTGCCAGCAGCTTGAGGGAGAGGATGCAGTTCTTC
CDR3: CASSLRERMQFF

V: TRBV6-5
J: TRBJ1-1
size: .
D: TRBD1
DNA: TGTGCCAGCAGCTCGGGACAGGGAAACACTGAAGCTTTCTTT
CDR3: CASSSGQGNTEAFF

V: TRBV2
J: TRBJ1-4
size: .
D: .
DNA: TGTGCCAGCATGATCCCACAGGGCAAGGATGAAAAACTGTTTTTT
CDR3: CASMIPQGKDEKLFF

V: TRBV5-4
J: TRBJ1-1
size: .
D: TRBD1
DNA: TGTGCCAGCAGCCGTGGAGGGGGCGGTAGGTACACTGAAGCTTTCTTT
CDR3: CASSRGGGGRYTEAFF

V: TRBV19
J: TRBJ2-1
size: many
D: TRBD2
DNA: TGTGCCAGTAGCCTACTAGCGGGGGCGCCTCCTCAGTTCTTC
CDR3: CASSLLAGAPPQFF

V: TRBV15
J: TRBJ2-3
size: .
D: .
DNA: TGTGCCACCAGCAGACCCCCAGGGGACACAGATACGCAGTATTTT
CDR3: CATSRPPGDTDTQYF

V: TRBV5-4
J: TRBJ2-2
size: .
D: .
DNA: TGTGCCAGCAGCACACAGAACACCGGGGAGCTGTTTTTT
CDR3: CASSTQNTGELFF

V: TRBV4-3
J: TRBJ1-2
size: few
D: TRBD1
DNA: TGCGCCAGCAGCCAAGGGGTCAGGGGGCAGAATGGCTACACCTTC
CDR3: CASSQGVRGQNGYTF

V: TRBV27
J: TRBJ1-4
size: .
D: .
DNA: TGTGCCAGCTCCCCTTACTTCCCGGGTAGCGAAAAACTGTTTTTT
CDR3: CASSPYFPGSEKLFF

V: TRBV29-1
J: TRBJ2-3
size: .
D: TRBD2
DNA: TGCAGCGTGGAGGGGGGACTAGCGGGAACCACAGATACGCAGTATTTT
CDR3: CSVEGGLAGTTDTQYF